Listed here are 10 T cell receptor beta chains from one sample, sequenced in a study of OX40 agonist ivuxolimab in advanced cancers. The data were produced by immunoSEQ multiplex PCR, yet TCRdb's version contains in-frame clones alone and is incomplete. This sample has 65,000 to 95,000 clones, with 90% to 95% found just once. Material: CD4+ or CD8+ T cells sorted from blood, obtained in a trial of the OX40 agonist ivuxolimab. The origin of the receptors is an adult with an advanced solid tumor such as melanoma, head and neck, liver or kidney cancer.

The chain employs TRBV5-1 and TRBJ1-2; 10 bases match TRBD1. The CDR3 totals 14 residues. V trimming: 4 bases; J trimming: 5 bases; junction bases outside the gene matches: 5. Germline-derived CDR1 and CDR2 are SGHRS and YFSETQ. CDR3 bases: TGCGCCAGCAGCGGGACAGGGGTAGGTTATGGCTACACCTTC. This sequence encodes CASSGTGVGYGYTF.

This chain uses TRBV7-3 with TRBJ1-2, with TRBD1 identical over 10 bases. CDR3 length: 17 residues. Looked up from germline, CDR1 is SGHTA and CDR2 is FQGTGA. V lost 2 bases, J lost 7 bases, and 13 bases stayed unmatched. The CDR3 sequence is CASSLEARTGGIFGYTF. The CDR3 nucleotides read TGTGCCAGCAGCTTAGAAGCCCGGACAGGGGGAATTTTTGGCTACACCTTC. Looking up the rest from reference TRBV7-3 and TRBJ1-2 gives the full variable domain: GAGVSQTPSNKVTEKGKYVELRCDPISGHTALYWYRQSLGQGPEFLIYFQGTGAADDSGLPNDRFFAVRPEGSVSTLKIQRTERGDSAVYLCASSLEARTGGIFGYTFGSGTRLTVV.

This sequence joins TRBV4-1 and TRBJ2-5, with 7 positions matching TRBD2. CDR3 length: 17 amino acids. Losses at the gene ends were 0 bases for V and 4 bases for J; bases not matched to a gene: 11. Germline V CDR1 and CDR2: MGHRA, YSYEKL. The CDR3 sequence: CASSQDRGEGRGETQYF. The CDR3 DNA reads TGCGCCAGCAGCCAAGATCGGGGGGAGGGCCGGGGAGAGACCCAGTACTTC.

The genes are TRBV5-1 and TRBJ2-5, with TRBD2 matching 10 bases. Trimming took 8 bases from V and 7 from J; bases not matched to a gene: 11. CDR1 is SGHRS, CDR2 YFSETQ, per germline. This CDR3 is 14 amino acids long. CDR3 sequence (DNA): TGCGCCAGTTCACTAGCGGGGAAGACCGGGACCCAGTACTTC. Protein: CASSLAGKTGTQYF.

V and J are TRBV7-3 and TRBJ2-5; D gene unclear. Per germline, CDR1 SGHTA and CDR2 FQGTGA. V lost 5 bases and J 4 bases, leaving 17 bases between the germline ends. CDR3 length: 15 amino acids. The CDR3 region has the DNA TGTGCCAGCAGCCTCAATGGGAACGTCCGAGAGACCCAGTACTTC. Its protein is CASSLNGNVRETQYF.

This rearrangement joins TRBV10-3 to TRBJ1-3; D ambiguous. The V end was cut by 2 bases, the J end by 2 bases, with 10 bases between. Germline V gene lookup returns CDR1 ENHRY and CDR2 SYGVKD. There are 15 residues in the CDR3. CDR3 sequence reads: CAISEGTQPGNTIYF. The DNA of the CDR3 is TGTGCCATCAGTGAGGGAACCCAGCCTGGAAACACCATATATTTT.

The chain links TRBV5-1 to TRBJ2-6; D gene uncertain. Germline V gene lookup returns CDR1 SGHRS and CDR2 YFSETQ. The CDR3 has 15 residues. Trimming pared 3 bases from V and 0 bases from J, leaving 7 bases between. CDR3: CASSSDTSGANVLTF. The CDR3 DNA is TGCGCCAGCAGCTCAGACACCTCTGGGGCCAACGTCCTGACTTTC.

This clone was detected once. V usage is TRBV10-3 and J usage is TRBJ1-2; 8 nucleotides match TRBD1. The CDR3 loop spans 15 amino acids. J was trimmed by 6 bases and V by 5 bases; bases with no gene match: 11. CDR1 ENHRY and CDR2 SYGVKD come from the germline V gene. CDR3 sequence: CAISPLGGRGHGYTF. CDR3 bases: TGTGCCATCAGTCCACTAGGAGGCAGGGGGCATGGCTACACCTTC.

This sequence joins TRBV7-6 and TRBJ2-5; possibly TRBD1 for D (5 bases). The V end lost 1 base, the J end lost 5 bases, and 14 bases lay between the germline ends. Per germline, CDR1 SGHVS and CDR2 FNYEAQ. The CDR3 sequence is 15 residues long. The CDR3 nucleotides read TGTGCCAGCAGCTTAGGGGATTCAGGGTCGGAGACCCAGTACTTC. Translated: CASSLGDSGSETQYF.

The rearrangement links TRBV7-3 to TRBJ2-2, with D possibly TRBD2 on 5 matching bases. V was shortened by 2 bases and J by 2 bases, with 9 bases between the two germline ends. Germline loops: CDR1 SGHTA, CDR2 FQGTGA. The CDR3 runs 15 residues. The CDR3 loop is CASSLRTPNTGELFF. CDR3 in DNA: TGTGCCAGCAGCTTACGGACTCCTAACACCGGGGAGCTGTTTTTT. Complete variable domain (other parts from reference TRBV7-3 and TRBJ2-2): GAGVSQTPSNKVTEKGKYVELRCDPISGHTALYWYRQSLGQGPEFLIYFQGTGAADDSGLPNDRFFAVRPEGSVSTLKIQRTERGDSAVYLCASSLRTPNTGELFFGEGSRLTVL.